These T cell receptor beta chains were read from a single sample in a study of shared clonotypes between healthy human individuals. Clones were sequenced by immunoSEQ multiplex PCR, and TCRdb holds only the in-frame ones, with some missing. The sample yields over 700,000 clones, 72% seen once. The sequencing sample was made of memory CD4+ T cells sorted from blood. The receptors stem from a woman in her 30s in good health. Both conserved end residues are part of each CDR3. Each record gives: D gene, J gene, clone size, V gene, CDR3 protein, CDR3 DNA. D genes are given only for firm matches. Size tells how often a clone was seen (once, few, many) or the class of an expanded clone, and some rows leave it out.

>TRBD1|TRBJ1-1|.|TRBV10-3
CAIGGTENTEAFF
TGTGCCATCGGCGGGACAGAGAACACTGAAGCTTTCTTT
>.|TRBJ2-1|.|TRBV5-1
CASSLLGPDEQFF
TGCGCCAGCAGCTTGCTCGGCCCCGATGAGCAGTTCTTC
>TRBD1|TRBJ1-2|.|TRBV11-2
CASSLLDRAYGYTF
TGTGCCAGCAGCTTGCTGGACAGGGCCTATGGCTACACCTTC
>TRBD1|TRBJ2-7|.|TRBV27
CASRADRGRTGFYEQYF
TGTGCCAGCAGGGCGGACAGGGGGCGGACGGGATTCTACGAGCAGTACTTC
>.|TRBJ2-3|.|TRBV6-5
CASSPTEDTQYF
TGTGCCAGCAGCCCAACCGAAGATACGCAGTATTTT
>TRBD2|TRBJ2-3|.|TRBV4-2
CASSPTGLRTSGRQNTDTQYF
TGTGCCAGCAGCCCTACCGGCCTCCGGACTAGCGGGCGTCAAAACACAGATACGCAGTATTTT
>.|TRBJ2-7|.|TRBV6-1
CASRGGEVLQYF
TGTGCCAGCAGGGGAGGAGAGGTTCTCCAGTACTTC
>.|TRBJ1-1|.|TRBV20-1
CSVSGNTEAFF
TGCAGTGTTTCTGGGAACACTGAAGCTTTCTTT
>.|TRBJ2-7|.|TRBV27
CASSFAPPFVGERGEQYF
TGTGCCAGCAGTTTTGCCCCCCCATTTGTGGGAGAGAGGGGCGAGCAGTACTTC
>TRBD1|TRBJ2-7|.|TRBV15
CATSKPGQGIYEQYF
TGTGCCACCAGCAAACCGGGACAGGGGATCTACGAGCAGTACTTC
>.|TRBJ2-7|few|TRBV30
CAWRAAIEQYF
TGTGCCTGGAGGGCAGCGATCGAGCAGTACTTC
>TRBD1|TRBJ1-2|.|TRBV6-1
CANGRQGAPGYTF
TGTGCCAACGGCCGACAGGGGGCGCCTGGCTACACCTTC
>.|TRBJ2-1|.|TRBV29-1
CSVALPSSYNEQFF
TGCAGCGTTGCACTCCCGAGCTCCTACAATGAGCAGTTCTTC
>.|TRBJ1-1|many|TRBV5-4
CASRNPISNTEAFF
TGTGCCAGCAGAAATCCCATATCGAACACTGAAGCTTTCTTT
>TRBD1|TRBJ1-2|.|TRBV2
CASSIKGQVRGYTF
TGTGCCAGCAGTATCAAGGGACAGGTGAGAGGCTACACCTTC
>.|TRBJ1-5|.|TRBV6-5
CASRYSFLQPQHF
TGTGCCAGCAGATACAGTTTTTTACAGCCCCAGCATTTT
>TRBD2|TRBJ2-4|.|TRBV14
CASSQVSGAANIQYF
TGTGCCAGCAGCCAAGTTAGCGGGGCAGCGAACATTCAGTACTTC
>.|TRBJ2-6|.|TRBV5-1
CASSPLEANVLTF
TGCGCCAGCAGCCCACTCGAGGCCAACGTCCTGACTTTC
>.|TRBJ1-1|few|TRBV5-1
CASSLGGAGSRLNTEAFF
TGCGCCAGCAGCTTGGGTGGGGCGGGAAGCCGACTGAACACTGAAGCTTTCTTT
>TRBD1|TRBJ1-5|.|TRBV6-5
CASSYSGTANQPQHF
TGTGCCAGCAGTTACAGTGGGACAGCGAATCAGCCCCAGCATTTT
>.|TRBJ2-7|.|TRBV29-1
CSVQGETYEQYF
TGCAGCGTCCAAGGGGAGACCTACGAGCAGTACTTC
>TRBD2|TRBJ2-7|.|TRBV29-1
CSVEAGGGYEQYF
TGCAGCGTTGAAGCGGGAGGGGGCTACGAGCAGTACTTC
>.|TRBJ2-7|few|TRBV11-2
CASSQLRGGLEQYF
TGTGCCAGCAGCCAACTTAGAGGAGGTCTCGAGCAGTACTTC
>TRBD2|TRBJ2-1|once|TRBV13
CASSLRGSGRSRKYNEQFF
TGTGCCAGCAGCTTGCGAGGGAGCGGGAGATCCCGGAAGTACAATGAGCAGTTCTTC
>.|TRBJ2-6|.|TRBV18
CASSPDLTGANVLTF
TGTGCCAGCTCACCCGACCTGACTGGGGCCAACGTCCTGACTTTC
>TRBD2|TRBJ2-3|.|TRBV13
CASSLTSGSTDTQYF
TGTGCCAGCAGCCTGACTAGCGGGAGCACAGATACGCAGTATTTT
>.|TRBJ2-1|.|TRBV7-6
CASSLAGLSYNEQFF
TGTGCCAGCAGCTTAGCGGGCCTCTCCTACAATGAGCAGTTCTTC
>.|TRBJ1-5|.|TRBV28
CASSLNSPVWPQHF
TGTGCCAGCAGTTTGAACAGTCCGGTGTGGCCCCAGCATTTT
>TRBD2|TRBJ2-1|.|TRBV27
CASSQRGTSGRTRNEQFF
TGTGCCAGCAGCCAACGGGGGACTAGCGGGAGAACCCGGAATGAGCAGTTCTTC
>.|TRBJ2-3|.|TRBV25-1
CASSEWETDTQYF
TGTGCCAGCAGTGAATGGGAGACAGATACGCAGTATTTT
>.|TRBJ2-1|.|TRBV7-3
CASSLTAYNEQFF
TGTGCCAGCAGCTTAACAGCCTACAATGAGCAGTTCTTC